Shown below are 28 T cell receptor beta chains from a single sample sequenced in a study of blood T cell repertoires in COVID-19. Using immunoSEQ multiplex PCR, the repertoire was profiled, and TCRdb retains in-frame clones only, with some absent. The sample includes more than 95,000 clones, 88% of them seen just once. Sequencing was carried out using peripheral blood. These receptors all stem from a human donor in a cohort sampled during active COVID-19.

The chain combines TRBV5-6 with TRBJ2-7, with TRBD1 matching over 8 bases. The CDR3 totals 14 residues. From germline, CDR1 is SGHDT and CDR2 YYEEEE. Unmatched junction bases numbered 9, after V lost 5 bases and J lost 5 bases. As DNA, the CDR3 is TGTGCCAGCAGTCCTCGGACAGGGTTTGACGAGCAGTACTTC. Protein sequence: CASSPRTGFDEQYF.

The chain links TRBV5-6 to TRBJ1-2; 7 bases fit TRBD1. Looked up from germline, CDR1 is SGHDT and CDR2 is YYEEEE. V lost 4 bases to trimming and J lost 2 bases; unmatched junction nucleotides: 11. The CDR3 runs to 16 residues. The CDR3 DNA reads as TGTGCCAGCAGCCCCGATTGGGACAGACTGAACTATGGCTACACCTTC. This translates into CASSPDWDRLNYGYTF.

This clone showed up just once. The chain employs TRBV11-2 and TRBJ2-1; D is possibly TRBD2 (7 bases). CDR1 is SGHAT and CDR2 is FQNNGV in the germline V gene. The CDR3 extends over 18 amino acids. V shed 2 bases and J shed 4 bases, with 21 bases lying between them. CDR3 in DNA: TGTGCCAGCAGCTTACTACGGGGAGGGGGAGGGGTTTACAATGAGCAGTTCTTC. Its translation: CASSLLRGGGGVYNEQFF.

The V and J genes are TRBV11-1 and TRBJ2-3; 8 bases line up with TRBD2. V lost 3 bases and J lost 6; bases outside the gene matches: 8. The CDR3 runs 15 residues. Germline loops: CDR1 SGHAT, CDR2 FQDESV (reference sequence). This CDR3 is CASSLRVREGDTQYF. CDR3 coding DNA: TGTGCCAGCAGCTTGCGTGTACGGGAGGGTGATACGCAGTATTTT.

The V and J genes are TRBV18 and TRBJ1-5; D is undetermined. With 2 bases removed from V and 2 bases from J, the gap between germline ends came to 7 bases. The CDR3 consists of 14 residues. Germline CDR1 KGHSH, CDR2 LQKENI. The CDR3 region has the DNA TGTGCCAGCTCACCAGACGGGGGCAATCAGCCCCAGCATTTT. This gives the protein CASSPDGGNQPQHF.

Remarks on this clone: Additional DNA sequences in this sample encode the identical CDR3. The genes are TRBV28 and TRBJ2-3; the D is unclear. The CDR3 totals 15 residues. The V gene's germline CDR1 is MDHEN and CDR2 SYDVKM. V shed 1 base and J shed 0 bases, with 8 bases lying between them. CDR3 in DNA: TGTGCCAGCAGTTTATCCCCCGGTAGCACAGATACGCAGTATTTT. This encodes CASSLSPGSTDTQYF.

The chain uses TRBV19 and TRBJ2-3, with a possible D match to TRBD1 (6 bases). The CDR3 is 15 residues long. The germline V gene encodes CDR1 LNHDA and CDR2 SQIVND (reference sequence). The V gene lost 7 bases and the J gene lost 6 bases, with 20 bases spanning the gap. In DNA, the CDR3 is TGTGCCAGTACTACGACTTGGGGGCTGGGGGATACGCAGTATTTT. Its protein product is CASTTTWGLGDTQYF.

The rearrangement uses TRBV2 and TRBJ1-2; TRBD1 matches 9 bases. Germline V gives CDR1 SNHLY, CDR2 FYNNEI. The CDR3 has 16 amino acids. The V gene end was trimmed by 8 bases and the J gene end by 4 bases; junction bases not matched to a gene: 14. The CDR3 DNA reads TGTGCCAGCGGGGGGACAGGGAGCCAATTTGCCTATGGCTACACCTTC. This codes for CASGGTGSQFAYGYTF.

The gene calls are TRBV7-9 and TRBJ2-3, with D possibly matching TRBD2 (6 bases). V shed 1 base and J shed 4 bases, with 12 bases lying between them. Germline CDR1 SEHNR, CDR2 FQNEAQ (reference sequence). This CDR3 comprises 15 residues. The CDR3 bases are TGTGCCAGCAGCTTAGTGCGCGGGACTTCAGATACGCAGTATTTT. It yields the protein CASSLVRGTSDTQYF.

The V gene is TRBV5-1, the J gene TRBJ1-1; 7 bases agree with TRBD1. CDR1 is SGHRS and CDR2 is YFSETQ in the germline V gene. CDR3 size: 14 residues. With V trimmed by 3 bases and J by 1 base, 3 bases remained unmatched. The CDR3, as DNA: TGCGCCAGCAGCTCGACAGGGCCGAACACTGAAGCTTTCTTT. This encodes CASSSTGPNTEAFF.

V and J are TRBV27 and TRBJ1-2, with D possibly being TRBD1 (6 bases). Germline CDR1 and CDR2: MNHEY and SMNVEV (reference sequence). The CDR3 is made up of 15 amino acids. Trimming removed 0 bases at V and 4 bases at J, with 12 bases between. CDR3 DNA sequence: TGTGCCAGCAGTTTATCGTCCCGGACAGCCTATGGCTACACCTTC. The encoded protein is CASSLSSRTAYGYTF.

Regarding this clone: At one boundary the junction diverges from the germline segment, which might be a read error. J is TRBJ2-1 and V is TRBV7-7; 8 bases line up with TRBD2. Germline V gene data show CDR1 as SSHAT and CDR2 as FNYEAQ (reference sequence). The CDR3 runs 15 residues. For the CDR3, the DNA is TGTGCTAGCAGCCCGGGGACTAGTTCATTAAGTGAGCAGTTCTTC. It encodes CASSPGTSSLSEQFF.

The chain couples TRBV11-3 to TRBJ2-1, with 8 bases that match TRBD1. J was trimmed by 6 bases and V by 0 bases; bases with no gene match: 10. CDR1 is SGHNT and CDR2 is YENEEA in the germline V gene. The CDR3 extends over 17 amino acids. The DNA of the CDR3 is TGTGCCAGCAGCTTAGAGGTGTCGGACAGGGCCTCCAATGAGCAGTTCTTC. Protein: CASSLEVSDRASNEQFF.

V usage is TRBV2 and J usage is TRBJ1-4; weak D call: TRBD1 (5 bases). There are 15 residues in the CDR3. Per germline, CDR1 SNHLY and CDR2 FYNNEI. Trimming removed 8 bases at V and 6 bases at J, with 19 bases between. The CDR3 here is CASREQRDSYEKLFF. Written as DNA, the CDR3 is TGTGCCAGCCGAGAACAACGTGACAGCTATGAAAAACTGTTTTTT. Complete variable domain (other parts from reference TRBV2 and TRBJ1-4): EPEVTQTPSHQVTQMGQEVILRCVPISNHLYFYWYRQILGQKVEFLVSFYNNEISEKSEIFDDQFSVERPDGSNFTLKIRSTKLEDSAMYFCASREQRDSYEKLFFGSGTQLSVL.

CDR3 DNA: TGTGCCAGCAGTCTTTCCAGTATGAACACTGAAGCTTTCTTT. As protein: CASSLSSMNTEAFF. The genes are TRBV27 and TRBJ1-1; D ambiguous. The CDR3 length is 14 residues. Trimming left V 5 bases short and J 0 bases short, with 10 bases between. CDR1 is MNHEY, CDR2 SMNVEV, per germline (reference sequence).

The V call is TRBV6-5, the J call TRBJ2-7; possible D gene TRBD2, 7 bases. Germline V CDR1 and CDR2: MNHEY, SVGAGI. V dropped 0 bases and J dropped 7 bases, with 16 bases sitting between them. The CDR3 runs to 15 residues. The CDR3 DNA follows: TGTGCCAGCAGTTACTCGAACCGGGGGGCTGGGGAGCAGTACTTC. Protein: CASSYSNRGAGEQYF.

The gene calls are TRBV7-9 and TRBJ1-1, with D tentatively TRBD1 (5 bases). This CDR3 is built from 15 residues. Germline values: CDR1 SEHNR, CDR2 FQNEAQ (reference sequence). The germline V and J ends were trimmed by 1 base and 1 base, with 10 bases remaining between them. CDR3 residues: CASSLVRQKNTEAFF. The CDR3 region has the DNA TGTGCCAGCAGCTTAGTGAGACAGAAGAACACTGAAGCTTTCTTT.

This chain uses TRBV5-1 with TRBJ2-1; TRBD2 agrees at 11 bases. CDR1 and CDR2 from the germline V gene are SGHRS and YFSETQ. The CDR3 is 13 residues long. The J segment lost 8 bases and the V segment lost 5 bases, leaving 3 bases of the junction unmatched. CDR3 DNA: TGCGCCAGCAGGACTAGCGGGAAGGATGAGCAGTTCTTC. Translated, it gives CASRTSGKDEQFF.

This clone was seen only once. The CDR3 region is CASSQVDSGMNTEAFF. The CDR3 bases are TGTGCCAGCAGCCAAGTGGACAGTGGCATGAACACTGAAGCTTTCTTT. The genes are TRBV3-1 (or the pseudogene TRBV3-2) and TRBJ1-1; D is perhaps TRBD1 (6 bases). Deletions cut 1 base from V and 0 bases from J, with 12 bases between. CDR1 LGHDT and CDR2 YNNKEL come from the germline V gene (reference sequence). This CDR3 is built from 16 residues.

The chain's CDR3 is CASGHTQGTEAFF. DNA of the CDR3: TGTGCTAGTGGCCACACTCAGGGAACTGAAGCTTTCTTT. This sequence joins TRBV12-5 and TRBJ1-1; TRBD1 might be the D (5 bases). This CDR3 contains 13 residues. With 6 bases removed from V and 5 bases from J, the gap between germline ends came to 13 bases. Germline loops: CDR1 LGHNT, CDR2 FRNRAP.

CDR3: CASSQESGRFSTDTQYF. DNA for the CDR3: TGCGCCAGCAGCCAAGAGAGCGGGAGGTTTAGCACAGATACGCAGTATTTT. The chain combines TRBV4-1 with TRBJ2-3, with 9 bases matching TRBD2. CDR1 and CDR2 (germline): MGHRA, YSYEKL. The CDR3 is 17 amino acids. V dropped 0 bases and J dropped 0; count of bases not matched to a gene: 4.

This clone was seen a few times. Additional DNA sequences in this sample encode the identical CDR3. The chain employs TRBV7-9 and TRBJ2-7; no definite D call. The CDR3 length is 12 residues. From germline, CDR1 is SEHNR and CDR2 FQNEAQ (reference sequence). The V and J ends lost 3 bases and 5 bases respectively, with 8 bases between them. CDR3 sequence reads: CASSLGGDEQYF. The CDR3 nucleotides are TGTGCCAGCAGCTTGGGTGGAGACGAGCAGTACTTC.

The V call is TRBV19, the J call TRBJ2-7, with 9 bases matching TRBD1. V gave up 4 bases and J gave up 0 bases; unmatched junction bases: 7. In germline, CDR1 is LNHDA, CDR2 SQIVND (reference sequence). CDR3 size: 16 residues. This CDR3 reads CASSTLVTGGSYEQYF. The DNA for the CDR3 is TGTGCCAGTAGTACCCTAGTGACAGGGGGCTCCTACGAGCAGTACTTC.

This chain uses TRBV10-3 with TRBJ1-3; D gene ambiguous. The CDR3 extends over 15 amino acids. The V gene lost 8 bases and the J gene lost 0 bases, with 14 bases spanning the gap. Germline-derived CDR1 and CDR2 are ENHRY and SYGVKD. Here the CDR3 reads CAIYTERASGNTIYF. The DNA for the CDR3 is TGTGCCATCTATACCGAGAGGGCCTCTGGAAACACCATATATTTT.

This rearrangement joins TRBV27 to TRBJ2-1, with a weak D call TRBD2 (5 bases). The CDR3 is 13 amino acids. Trimming shortened V by 9 bases and J by 1 base, and 10 bases separated the two germline ends. In germline, CDR1 is MNHEY, CDR2 SMNVEV (reference sequence). The CDR3 here is CASSRGSYNEQFF. DNA for the CDR3: TGTGCCAGTTCCCGGGGATCCTACAATGAGCAGTTCTTC.

The chain is built from TRBV30 and TRBJ1-2; 7 bases are a match to TRBD1. In germline, CDR1 is GTSNPN, CDR2 SVGIG (reference sequence). The CDR3 has 14 amino acids. Losses at the gene ends were 5 bases for V and 0 bases for J; bases not matched to a gene: 6. CDR3 in DNA: TGTGCCTGGGTGTCGGGGACAGCTAACTATGGCTACACCTTC. Translated, it gives CAWVSGTANYGYTF. The whole variable domain, filled in from reference TRBV30 and TRBJ1-2, reads SQTIHQWPATLVQPVGSPLSLECTVEGTSNPNLYWYRQAAGRGLQLLFYSVGIGQISSEVPQNLSASRPQDRQFILSSKKLLLSDSGFYLCAWVSGTANYGYTFGSGTRLTVV.

The J gene is TRBJ2-1, the V gene TRBV28; D gene ambiguous. Germline CDR1 MDHEN, CDR2 SYDVKM. The CDR3 has 12 residues. Deletions cut 5 bases from V and 15 bases from J, with 17 bases between. The CDR3 reads CASSLGHGTPFF. In nucleotides, the CDR3 is TGTGCCAGCAGTCTTGGGCACGGCACCCCGTTCTTC.

The chain is built from TRBV5-6 and TRBJ2-1; the D is unclear. CDR1 is SGHDT and CDR2 is YYEEEE in the germline V gene. Trimming cost V 1 base and J 0 bases, with 8 bases left between them. The CDR3 extends over 15 amino acids. Written as DNA, the CDR3 is TGTGCCAGCAGCTTGTATCGGAGCTCCTACAATGAGCAGTTCTTC. Translated, it gives CASSLYRSSYNEQFF.